These T cell receptor beta chains were read from a single sample in a study of lymphopenia after photon versus proton radiotherapy. TCRdb keeps only in-frame clones here, not all; method: immunoSEQ multiplex PCR. The repertoire consists of about 39,000 clones, with about 90% occurring once and the leading ten covering around 15%. The material was peripheral blood, obtained from a patient treated with photon-based radiotherapy. The receptors shown here come from a man in his sixties with cholangiocarcinoma. CDR3s leave out the opening cysteine and the closing phenylalanine or tryptophan. Clone size is stated in some rows and not others, as once, few, many or a class when expanded.

size: once; V: TRBV2; CDR3: ASSESRAF
size: .; V: TRBV5-1; CDR3: ARSLGGTGVDSPLH
size: .; V: TRBV5-1; CDR3: ASSVPGTGGRGYEQY
size: .; V: TRBV7-9; CDR3: ASSLTAGTGPSYEQY
size: .; V: TRBV7-3; CDR3: ASSLIARETQY
size: .; V: TRBV27; CDR3: ASSFRDRGTTGNTIY
size: .; V: TRBV11-3; CDR3: ASSHGGKQY
size: .; V: TRBV4-3; CDR3: ASSLGTGTLGQF
size: .; V: TRBV11-3; CDR3: ASSQRPEGGYT
size: .; V: TRBV11-3; CDR3: ASSLANGHEQF
size: .; V: TRBV19; CDR3: ASSIPNTGELF
size: .; V: TRBV5-1; CDR3: ASSTGTGRTGELF
size: .; V: TRBV5-4; CDR3: ASSLADPSGANVLT
size: once; V: TRBV19; CDR3: ASSIFLANPTDTQY
size: .; V: TRBV7-9; CDR3: ASSPAGYGGRVETQY
size: .; V: TRBV10-3; CDR3: AISEQTGAGIQY
size: .; V: TRBV4-3; CDR3: ASSQDLAGAEQF
size: .; V: TRBV2; CDR3: ASGPEGITAF
size: .; V: TRBV7-2; CDR3: ASSLVGPVQTQY
size: .; V: TRBV7-6; CDR3: ASSQMGVREKLF
size: once; V: TRBV6-1; CDR3: ASSRSGGTDTQY
size: .; V: TRBV11-3; CDR3: ASSWTGTDTGQETQY
size: .; V: TRBV5-6; CDR3: ASSLGLTGYEKLF
size: .; V: TRBV4-2; CDR3: ASSQEVAANYGYT
size: once; V: TRBV19; CDR3: ASSTGGQGGFGYT
size: .; V: TRBV10-3; CDR3: AISGTGGTDTQY
size: .; V: TRBV4-3; CDR3: ASSQVGAWGEQY
size: .; V: TRBV29-1; CDR3: SGMTSGSSYEQY
size: .; V: TRBV11-3; CDR3: ASSLRSDTQY
size: .; V: TRBV7-9; CDR3: ASSDTSGYNEQF
size: .; V: TRBV10-3; CDR3: AISEPDENTGELF
size: .; V: TRBV2; CDR3: ASSVLLAGPYEQY
size: .; V: TRBV11-2; CDR3: ASSLRRDNEQF
size: .; V: TRBV18; CDR3: ASSSNRGSGANVLT
size: .; V: TRBV6-1; CDR3: ASSVTGATGANVLT
size: .; V: TRBV6-5; CDR3: ASSYRDLNTEAF
size: once; V: TRBV19; CDR3: ASSLMGQAPLNTGELF
size: .; V: TRBV6-5; CDR3: ASTEFGQGQETQY
size: .; V: TRBV11-3; CDR3: ASSLVRGTYEQY
size: .; V: TRBV9; CDR3: ASSAGWVGEKLF